What follows describes a single T cell receptor beta chain. The data derive from a study of blood T cell repertoires in COVID-19. At the level of the study: Samples came from the United States, Italy and Spain, spanning acute and convalescent COVID-19. PBMCs, B-cell-depleted T cells, or T cells provided the cDNA or gDNA that made up the material.

V lost 6 bases and J 0 bases, leaving 18 bases between the germline ends. Germline loops: CDR1 MDHEN, CDR2 SYDVKM. The CDR3 totals 17 residues. In the original analysis: Nucleated cell number was recorded as an estimate derived from reference gene primer amplification. Sequencing was performed with immunoSEQ multiplex PCR; in TCRdb, only in-frame clones are kept and a portion is missing. V and J calls and clone size are given by that table; D and trimming were obtained from the DNA. This sample carries around 70,000 clones, around 75% of them seen once, and the ten largest clones take 20% to 25%. The sequenced sample was peripheral blood. The V call is TRBV28, the J call TRBJ1-5; possible D gene TRBD1, 5 bases. This sequence originates from a man between 70 and 80 years old with acute or convalescent COVID-19. As DNA, the CDR3 is TGTGCCAGCAGCACCCGGGTCGGAGACAGTAGCAATCAGCCCCAGCATTTT. This gives the protein CASSTRVGDSSNQPQHF.